This T cell receptor beta chain was observed in a study of blood T cells in healthy people across ages. A J-beta primer mix and a sample-barcoded 5' primer were used in a second PCR of roughly 6 to 12 cycles. MiXCR was run by TCRdb on the 5' RACE reads, yielding one entry per CDR3 protein. The profile shows hundreds of thousands of distinct CDR3 sequences, about 24% of them singletons. Looked up from germline, CDR1 is SGHTA and CDR2 is FQGNSA. The CDR3 runs to 16 residues. Trimming cost V 5 bases and J 4 bases, with 15 bases left between them. This sequence was found in a man between 65 and 85 years old in good health. The sequenced material came from blood. V usage is TRBV7-2 and J usage is TRBJ2-6; D is perhaps TRBD2 (6 bases). Here the CDR3 reads CASSREAGTGANVLTF. The CDR3 bases are TGTGCCAGCAGCCGCGAAGCGGGTACGGGGGCCAACGTCCTGACTTTC.